This T cell receptor (beta chain) is from a study of blood T cells in healthy people across ages (dated by TCRdb to the mid-2010s). About the full investigation: In model experiments, template switching captured about one uniquely barcoded TCR beta cDNA molecule for every two T cells. Four age groups were formed from the donors: young (average approximately 15 years), middle-aged (around 39), aged (over 55) and long-lived (less than 85). The study measured age-related changes in TCR beta repertoire diversity using deep sequencing normalized with unique cDNA molecular identifiers. Using the same blood draw, the study looked at two additional independent replicas of 1 million unique cDNA reads for two donors, one aged 18 to 30 and the other aged 80 or older. Donors of different ages were randomly distributed across sequencing lanes to avoid experimental bias. Study-level results and caveats: Total diversity estimates from one million sequenced T cells were considered lower bounds and underestimates. As age increased, observed TCR beta diversity per million T cells dropped in a roughly linear way, and a significant reduction was already evident by age about 40. Compared with the aged group, the long-lived group had more naive CD4+ T cells, fewer expanded clones and increased TCR diversity, a pattern suggesting age selection. Observed TCR beta diversity correlated strongly with the percentage of naive T cells measured by flow cytometry. Because profiling used bulk unsorted PBMCs, naive and antigen-experienced compartments could not be compared conclusively. The CMV infection status of donors was not known, potentially confounding age-related changes in expanded clonotypes.

CDR1 SNHLY and CDR2 FYNNEI are derived from the germline V gene. V drops 6 bases and J drops 0 bases, leaving 6 bases in between. From the cysteine up to the phenylalanine, the CDR3 has a length of 12 residues. Only the CDR3 region is kept as DNA, spanning 36 bases read in frame from base 1. With respect to this clonotype: The specificity of this receptor is unknown. Nothing much larger sits one base from this clone, and base qualities are not available.

Donors were a few dozen systemically healthy Caucasian individuals from Russia aged 6 to 90 years. About 9.1 milliliters of peripheral blood were collected from each donor into EDTA-treated Vacutainer tubes. Ficoll-Paque density-gradient centrifugation was used to isolate PBMCs, with at least 7 million per sample. Trizol reagent was used to extract total RNA from PBMCs, with at least 6 micrograms per sample. Naive CD45RAhigh/CD27high T cell percentages were measured by flow cytometry on a PBMC aliquot from every donor. The library was prepared using 5' RACE. TCRdb records Illumina HiSeq 2500 as the sequencer. A second PCR of about 7 to 12 cycles was performed with a sample-barcoded 5' primer and a J-beta primer mix. A unique molecular identifier was introduced onto each TCR beta cDNA molecule by a template-switch 5' adaptor carrying 12 random nucleotides. Each sample yielded at least 3 million CDR3-containing paired-end reads. The Mint cDNA synthesis kit, primed by a TRBC-specific oligonucleotide, was used to synthesize first-strand cDNA from all RNA. Following uracil-DNA glycosylase treatment, a first 18-cycle PCR with universal primers M1SS and BC2_uni_R was performed on all cDNA. Per the authors' processing: For normalization, 1 million high-quality reads were randomly selected from each sample, with every read carrying a distinct molecular identifier. Instead of being binned into consensus sequences, reads that shared molecular identifiers were thrown out. MiTCR, run with a Q25 quality threshold and the strictest error-elimination algorithm, handled CDR3 identification, clonotype clustering and error correction. A nonparametric unseen species model using Euler transformation provided a lower-bound estimate of total TCR beta diversity. TCRdb trimmed the raw reads at Q25, called clones with MiXCR and kept productive beta chains. Duplicate CDR3 protein sequences are folded into a single record with the most common DNA and genes. The V and J calls were determined by TCRdb, not by the authors. Within this sample are 650,000 or so distinct CDR3 sequences, with 40% to 65% of them counted one time only. The ten largest clones take up approximately 12% of the sample.

The sequencing input was blood. The origin of this receptor is a woman aged 80 or over in good health. The rearranged segments are TRBV2 and TRBJ2-7, with no D gene named confidently. The CDR3 amino acid sequence is: CASRATSYEQYF. The nucleotide sequence is given as TGTGCCAGCAGAGCTACCTCCTACGAGCAGTACTTC.